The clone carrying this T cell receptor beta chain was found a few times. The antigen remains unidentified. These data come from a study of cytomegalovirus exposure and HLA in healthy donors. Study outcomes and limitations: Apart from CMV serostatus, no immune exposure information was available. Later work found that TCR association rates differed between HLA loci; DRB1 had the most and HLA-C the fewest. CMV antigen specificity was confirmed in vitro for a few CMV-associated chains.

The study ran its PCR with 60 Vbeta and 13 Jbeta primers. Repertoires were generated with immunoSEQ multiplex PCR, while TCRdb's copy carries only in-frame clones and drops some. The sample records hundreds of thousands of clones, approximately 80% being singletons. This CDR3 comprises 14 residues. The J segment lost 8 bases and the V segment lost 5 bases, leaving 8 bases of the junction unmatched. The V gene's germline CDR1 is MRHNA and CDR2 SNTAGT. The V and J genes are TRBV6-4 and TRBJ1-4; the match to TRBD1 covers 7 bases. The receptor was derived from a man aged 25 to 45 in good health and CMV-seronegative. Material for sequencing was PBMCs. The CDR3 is CASSLRIQGEKLFF. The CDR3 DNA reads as TGTGCCAGCAGTTTACGTATACAGGGGGAAAAACTGTTTTTT.